Here is one T cell receptor (beta chain) with its context. The V gene lost 2 bases and the J gene lost 3 bases, with 14 bases spanning the gap. This CDR3 is 15 amino acids long. Germline-derived CDR1 and CDR2 are MNHNS and SASEGT. This entry belongs to a study of OX40 agonist ivuxolimab in advanced cancers. At the level of the study: Ivuxolimab, which is an agonistic anti-OX40 (CD134) antibody, was administered to the patients. Enrollees could have had prior anti-PD-1, anti-PD-L1 or anti-CTLA-4 therapy, which roughly 40% had received. At 65% to 90% male, the cohort had a mean age of 60 years, ranging from roughly 20 to 85.

Libraries were prepared by immunoSEQ multiplex PCR; TCRdb keeps only in-frame clonotypes and omits some of them. The sample lists approximately 58,000 clones, roughly 83% occurring once. Prior autoimmune disease or systemic immunosuppression barred patients. The sequence was collected from an adult with an advanced solid tumor such as melanoma, head and neck, liver or kidney cancer. The J gene is TRBJ2-7, the V gene TRBV6-1; perhaps TRBD1 as D (5 bases). The sample here was CD4+ or CD8+ T cells sorted from blood, taken in a trial of the OX40 agonist ivuxolimab. The CDR3 here is CASSENTGAFYEQYF. The CDR3 DNA follows: TGTGCCAGCAGTGAAAACACAGGCGCGTTCTACGAGCAGTACTTC.